Below, 31 T cell receptor beta chains from the same sample are listed, as sequenced in a study of blood T cell repertoires in COVID-19. Profiled with immunoSEQ multiplex PCR; TCRdb holds only in-frame clones, not every one. The sample comprises under 300,000 clones, 80% to 90% of which are singletons, and approximately 6% rests with the top ten. The sequenced sample was peripheral blood. The receptors stem from a man older than 75 with acute or convalescent COVID-19.

This clone has more than one count but fewer than ten. The chain recombines TRBV27 with TRBJ1-5; D is ambiguous. The CDR3 consists of 14 residues. V lost 0 bases and J 7 bases, leaving 10 bases between the germline ends. CDR1 MNHEY and CDR2 SMNVEV come from the germline V gene (reference sequence). In DNA form, the CDR3 reads TGTGCCAGCAGTTTATCGCCGGGTGGCCAGCCCCAGCATTTT. This sequence encodes CASSLSPGGQPQHF.

This clone has a single count. CDR3 in amino acids: CASSNGTANTEAFF. DNA of the CDR3: TGTGCCAGCAGCAACGGGACAGCGAACACTGAAGCTTTCTTT. The chain combines TRBV21-1 with TRBJ1-1; the D segment call TRBD1 is taken from the table without a DNA check. TRBV21-1 is a pseudogene segment. This CDR3 contains 14 residues.

The V and J genes are TRBV2 and TRBJ2-2; D is perhaps TRBD1 (6 bases). The germline CDR1 and CDR2 sequences are SNHLY and FYNNEI. Trimming left V 4 bases short and J 7 bases short, with 16 bases between. The length of the CDR3 is 15 residues. CDR3 protein: CASSGLLGAIGELFF. Written as DNA, the CDR3 is TGTGCCAGCAGTGGGTTGTTGGGGGCTATCGGGGAGCTGTTTTTT.

CDR3 bases: TGTGCCAGCAGCGGAAACAGGGGGCAAGGCTACACCTTC. Protein product: CASSGNRGQGYTF. The chain carries TRBV5-6 and TRBJ1-2; 9 bases fit TRBD1. The CDR3 has 13 residues. The trim removed 4 bases at V and 8 bases at J, leaving 6 bases unmatched. The germline CDR1 and CDR2 sequences are SGHDT and YYEEEE.

This rearrangement joins TRBV6-1 to TRBJ1-5; D gene ambiguous. Germline values: CDR1 MNHNS, CDR2 SASEGT. Deletions cut 2 bases from V and 4 bases from J, with 9 bases between. The length of the CDR3 is 14 residues. CDR3 amino acids: CASSEIRGNQPQHF. CDR3 in DNA: TGTGCCAGCAGTGAAATACGGGGAAATCAGCCCCAGCATTTT.

The chain combines TRBV10-1 with TRBJ2-7; D is possibly TRBD2 (6 bases). The germline V gene encodes CDR1 WNHNN and CDR2 SYGVQD (reference sequence). The V end was cut by 3 bases, the J end by 5 bases, with 17 bases between. CDR3 size: 15 residues. The CDR3 DNA reads TGCGCCAGCAGTGACCCCACTAGCCCTATCCACGAGCAGTACTTC. Its translation: CASSDPTSPIHEQYF.

This chain connects TRBV7-2 to TRBJ2-3; TRBD2 matches at 8 bases. The CDR3 is made up of 15 amino acids. The V and J ends lost 6 bases and 4 bases, in that order; junction bases with no gene match: 9. The germline V gene encodes CDR1 SGHTA and CDR2 FQGNSA. CDR3 protein: CASRIAGLVSDTQYF. DNA of the CDR3: TGTGCCAGCAGGATAGCGGGACTAGTGTCAGATACGCAGTATTTT.

This clone was seen a single time. V and J are TRBV28 and TRBJ2-1; the match to TRBD1 covers 7 bases. The V gene's germline CDR1 is MDHEN and CDR2 SYDVKM. The CDR3 extends over 13 amino acids. The CDR3 loop is CATTGTDYNEQFF. DNA for the CDR3: TGTGCTACAACCGGGACAGATTACAATGAGCAGTTCTTC.

The chain combines TRBV7-9 with TRBJ2-7, with TRBD2 as a possible D gene (6 bases). Germline V gives CDR1 SEHNR, CDR2 FQNEAQ (reference sequence). V dropped 7 bases and J dropped 2 bases, with 18 bases sitting between them. This CDR3 is 15 amino acids long. The CDR3 is CASTQGYGGAYEQYF. CDR3 DNA sequence: TGTGCCAGCACTCAGGGATACGGCGGGGCCTACGAGCAGTACTTC. Full variable domain (missing parts from reference TRBV7-9 and TRBJ2-7): DTGVSQNPRHKITKRGQNVTFRCDPISEHNRLYWYRQTLGQGPEFLTYFQNEAQLEKSRLLSDRFSAERPKGSFSTLEIQRTEQGDSAMYLCASTQGYGGAYEQYFGPGTRLTVT.

This rearrangement joins TRBV7-9 to TRBJ2-3, with 7 bases fitting TRBD1. There are 14 residues in the CDR3. Unmatched junction bases numbered 4, after V lost 7 bases and J lost 0 bases. Germline V lookup: CDR1 SEHNR, CDR2 FQNEAQ (reference sequence). The CDR3 sequence is CASTKQGSTDTQYF. CDR3 in DNA: TGTGCCAGCACAAAACAGGGGAGCACAGATACGCAGTATTTT.

This clone appeared a few times. The V gene is TRBV27, the J gene TRBJ2-5; TRBD2 matches at 11 bases. Germline V lookup: CDR1 MNHEY, CDR2 SMNVEV (reference sequence). V lost 10 bases, J lost 4 bases, and 2 bases stayed unmatched. The CDR3 has 12 amino acids. The CDR3 DNA sequence: TGTGCCAACGGACTAGCGGGAGAGACCCAGTACTTC. It codes for CANGLAGETQYF.

This chain uses TRBV7-2 with TRBJ1-3; 8 nucleotides align to TRBD1. Germline V CDR1 and CDR2: SGHTA, FQGNSA. Germline trimming cut 4 bases from V and 4 bases from J; bases unmatched to any gene: 6. CDR3 length: 15 residues. The DNA for the CDR3 is TGTGCCAGCAGCTCGGGGACAGGCGCGGGAAACACCATATATTTT. Translation gives CASSSGTGAGNTIYF.

The chain is built from TRBV19 and TRBJ2-4; D gene ambiguous. In germline, CDR1 is LNHDA, CDR2 SQIVND (reference sequence). V lost 5 bases to trimming and J lost 4 bases, with 9 bases between them. There are 13 residues in the CDR3. The CDR3 DNA reads TGTGCCAGTAGTCCCGGTATGAAAAACATTCAGTACTTC. It translates to CASSPGMKNIQYF.

J is TRBJ2-3 and V is TRBV10-1; 9 bases agree with TRBD2. Germline V gives CDR1 WNHNN, CDR2 SYGVQD (reference sequence). The V and J ends lost 0 bases and 4 bases, in that order; junction bases with no gene match: 8. This CDR3 region has 17 residues. The CDR3 sequence: CASSESSAGGPPDTQYF. The CDR3 DNA follows: TGCGCCAGCAGTGAGTCGAGTGCGGGGGGGCCCCCAGATACGCAGTATTTT.

The J gene is TRBJ2-1, the V gene TRBV5-4; tentative D call: TRBD1 (5 bases). Trimming took off 0 bases at V and 3 bases at J, with 10 bases between the two ends. The CDR3 runs to 15 residues. Germline V gives CDR1 SGHNT, CDR2 YYREEE (reference sequence). CDR3 nucleotides: TGTGCCAGCAGCTTGGAGGCAGGGAACTACAATGAGCAGTTCTTC. Translated: CASSLEAGNYNEQFF.

The rearrangement links TRBV5-1 to TRBJ2-3; 10 bases fit TRBD2. CDR1 SGHRS and CDR2 YFSETQ come from the germline V gene. This CDR3 region has 14 residues. The junction had 4 bases not matched to a gene; V was cut back by 3 bases and J by 6 bases. CDR3 in amino acids: CASSSSSGSDTQYF. CDR3 bases: TGCGCCAGCAGCTCCTCTAGCGGGAGCGATACGCAGTATTTT.

This chain connects TRBV2 to TRBJ1-1; D not resolved. Germline CDR1 reads SNHLY; CDR2 reads FYNNEI. V lost 2 bases to trimming and J lost 4 bases, with 11 bases between them. The CDR3 has 14 residues. The CDR3 nucleotides read TGTGCCAGCAGTGAATCGGGGTATAGCACTGAAGCTTTCTTT. Its protein product is CASSESGYSTEAFF.

The table lists this clone with a few counts. This chain joins TRBV5-1 and TRBJ2-3; TRBD1 might be the D (6 bases). Per the germline V gene, CDR1 is SGHRS and CDR2 is YFSETQ. Trimming took off 0 bases at V and 3 bases at J, with 11 bases between the two ends. CDR3 size: 15 residues. CDR3 amino acids: CASSLGGPVTDTQYF. Here the CDR3 DNA reads TGCGCCAGCAGCTTGGGGGGGCCGGTAACAGATACGCAGTATTTT.

The chain recombines TRBV6-1 with TRBJ1-6; 8 bases line up with TRBD1. Germline V gene lookup returns CDR1 MNHNS and CDR2 SASEGT. The CDR3 has 15 residues. With 2 bases clipped from V and 7 bases from J, the junction kept 4 bases outside the gene matches. Here the CDR3 reads CASSEQRTGNSPLHF. The CDR3 DNA reads as TGTGCCAGCAGTGAACAGAGGACAGGGAATTCACCCCTCCACTTT.

The chain combines TRBV7-3 with TRBJ2-1; 10 bases are shared with TRBD2. The CDR3 has 15 residues. Germline V gives CDR1 SGHTA, CDR2 FQGTGA. The V segment lost 5 bases and the J segment 4 bases; nucleotides outside the gene matches: 5. The CDR3 nucleotides read TGTGCCAGCAGCCCAGCGGGAGGGGTTTACAATGAGCAGTTCTTC. Amino acids: CASSPAGGVYNEQFF.

The gene calls are TRBV18 and TRBJ1-5; possible D gene TRBD1, 6 bases. Trimming took 2 bases from V and 6 from J, leaving 17 bases between them. The germline V gene encodes CDR1 KGHSH and CDR2 LQKENI. The CDR3 is made up of 16 amino acids. In DNA, the CDR3 is TGTGCCAGCTCACCAAGCTACAGGGAGGGAGTTCAGCCCCAGCATTTT. It yields the protein CASSPSYREGVQPQHF. The full variable domain, in which reference TRBV18 and TRBJ1-5 provide the parts outside the CDR3, is NAGVMQNPRHLVRRRGQEARLRCSPMKGHSHVYWYRQLPEEGLKFMVYLQKENIIDESGMPKERFSAEFPKEGPSILRIQQVVRGDSAAYFCASSPSYREGVQPQHFGDGTRLSIL.

V and J are TRBV3-1 (or the pseudogene TRBV3-2) and TRBJ2-7, with TRBD2 matching over 11 bases. The V segment lost 4 bases and the J segment 2 bases; nucleotides outside the gene matches: 4. Germline values: CDR1 LGHDT, CDR2 YNNKEL (reference sequence). The CDR3 contains 15 residues. The CDR3 is CASSPPGLAAYEQYF. The CDR3 bases are TGTGCCAGCAGCCCACCGGGACTAGCGGCCTACGAGCAGTACTTC.

Here the CDR3 reads CASSLAGSGANVLTF. CDR3 sequence (DNA): TGTGCCAGCAGCTTGGCGGGGTCTGGGGCCAACGTCCTGACTTTC. The rearrangement uses TRBV5-6 and TRBJ2-6, with TRBD2 as a possible D gene (5 bases). Germline assignment: CDR1 SGHDT and CDR2 YYEEEE. V was trimmed by 0 bases and J by 1 base, leaving 5 bases between them. The CDR3 contains 15 residues.

The J gene is TRBJ1-4, the V gene TRBV6-6; TRBD1 agrees at 8 bases. The CDR3 runs 12 residues. The ends lost 5 bases at V and 7 bases at J; junction bases unmatched: 0. Germline assignment: CDR1 MNHNY and CDR2 SVGAGI (reference sequence). CDR3 residues: CASSTGGEKLFF. The CDR3 DNA follows: TGTGCCAGCAGTACAGGGGGTGAAAAACTGTTTTTT.

This clone was seen more than once but under ten times. The rearrangement uses TRBV5-8 and TRBJ1-5; D is ambiguous. CDR1 and CDR2 from the germline V gene are SGHTS and YDEGEE. The CDR3 has 15 amino acids. V was cut by 4 bases and J by 4 bases, with 15 bases left in between. In DNA, the CDR3 is TGTGCCAGCAGCCCGGGGTACGGAGGGAATCAGCCCCAGCATTTT. This translates into CASSPGYGGNQPQHF.

The rearrangement links TRBV5-6 to TRBJ1-1; TRBD1 aligns across 8 bases. V lost 4 bases to trimming and J lost 0 bases; unmatched junction nucleotides: 8. CDR3 length: 16 amino acids. CDR1 is SGHDT, CDR2 YYEEEE, per germline. The CDR3 loop reads CASSPGTGLVNTEAFF. In DNA form, the CDR3 reads TGTGCCAGCAGCCCGGGGACAGGACTTGTGAACACTGAAGCTTTCTTT.

The V gene is TRBV30, the J gene TRBJ2-1; 10 bases agree with TRBD2. This CDR3 has 13 residues. J gave up 8 bases and V 7 bases, and 8 bases lay outside the gene matches. CDR1 and CDR2 (germline): GTSNPN, SVGIG (reference sequence). CDR3 region: CASSSGRRYEQFF. CDR3 bases: TGTGCCTCTTCTAGCGGGAGACGCTATGAGCAGTTCTTC.

V and J are TRBV18 and TRBJ2-5, with 7 nucleotides matching TRBD1. The CDR3 length is 15 residues. Germline values: CDR1 KGHSH, CDR2 LQKENI. J gave up 1 base and V 3 bases, and 5 bases lay outside the gene matches. The CDR3 region is CASSPATGTQETQYF. CDR3 sequence (DNA): TGTGCCAGCTCACCGGCGACAGGGACCCAAGAGACCCAGTACTTC.

The chain carries TRBV2 and TRBJ2-7; TRBD1 matches at 7 bases. The CDR3 consists of 13 residues. Trimming at V came to 6 bases and at J to 0 bases, leaving 2 bases not matched to a gene. CDR1 SNHLY and CDR2 FYNNEI come from the germline V gene. In DNA, the CDR3 is TGTGCCAGCAGGGACAGGAGCTCCTACGAGCAGTACTTC. Protein product: CASRDRSSYEQYF.

The chain uses TRBV18 and TRBJ2-1, with TRBD2 matching 8 bases. V was clipped by 2 bases and J by 3 bases; unmatched bases: 6. The CDR3 sequence is 16 residues long. Germline CDR1 and CDR2: KGHSH and LQKENI. The chain's CDR3 is CASSPDSGGYYNEQFF. The CDR3 region has the DNA TGTGCCAGCTCACCAGACTCGGGAGGGTACTACAATGAGCAGTTCTTC.

The chain uses TRBV2 and TRBJ1-4; D might be TRBD1 (6 bases). Germline assignment: CDR1 SNHLY and CDR2 FYNNEI. V was pared by 6 bases and J by 9 bases, with 17 bases between. This CDR3 has 14 residues. CDR3 sequence reads: CASSGSGDLKKLFF. CDR3 DNA: TGTGCCAGCAGCGGGTCAGGGGACCTGAAAAAACTGTTTTTT.